This T cell receptor beta chain came from a study of human T cells and chemical hapten exposure. This CDR3 is built from 15 residues. The germline gives CDR1 SGHNT, CDR2 YENEEA. The junction had 6 bases not matched to a gene; V was cut back by 4 bases and J by 4 bases. TCRdb analysed the RACE reads with MiXCR anew, one entry per CDR3 protein. This sample has 250,000 or so distinct CDR3 sequences, with over 8% found just once. Specified time point: pre-sensitization, week 0. As to treatment: therapeutic diphenylcyclopropenone sensitization with weekly scalp DPC. This chain links TRBV11-3 with TRBJ2-1, with 8 nucleotides matching TRBD2. The clonotype originates from a woman aged 40 to 50 with alopecia areata. Some clones in this sample may be carry-over from other donors' samples. Here the sequenced sample was whole blood, taken in connection with sensitization to the hapten diphenylcyclopropenone (DPC). The CDR3 nucleotides read TGTGCCAGCAGCTCCCGCGGGAGGAGTTACAATGAGCAGTTCTTC. Translated, it gives CASSSRGRSYNEQFF.